The T cell receptor (beta chain) under discussion was sequenced for a study of T-cell reconstitution after alpha-beta-depleted transplantation in children. This clonotype was counted at least ten times. For TCRbeta, the library was prepared with unique molecular identifiers. TCRdb re-called the PCR reads with MiXCR, one entry per CDR3 protein. The sample consists of some 200,000 distinct CDR3 sequences, 9.7% of them appearing once. V dropped 1 base and J dropped 1; count of bases not matched to a gene: 9. The CDR3 length is 18 residues. Germline V gene lookup returns CDR1 SGHRS and CDR2 YFSETQ. The sequence came from a human donor who donated a stem cell graft to a child with SCID. The material was PBMCs from the stem cell graft donor, obtained from the stem cell graft. The V call is TRBV5-1, the J call TRBJ2-1, with 9 nucleotides matching TRBD2. The CDR3 DNA follows: TGCGCCAGCAGCTTGTCAGGCGGGGGGGCAAGATCCTACAATGAGCAGTTCTTC. Translating gives CASSLSGGGARSYNEQFF.